The 29 T cell receptor beta chains in this list originate from one sample, sequenced in a study of blood T cells in healthy people across ages. A sample-barcoded 5' primer and a J-beta primer mix were used in a second PCR of about 7 to 12 cycles. TCRdb re-derived calls from the 5' RACE reads in MiXCR, one entry per CDR3 protein. The data contain 1.5 million to 2 million distinct CDR3 sequences, around half of them singletons. Sequenced sample: blood. The source of these receptors is a woman between 40 and 55 years old in good health.

V gene TRBV4-3 combines with J gene TRBJ2-4; D uncertain. The CDR3 has 16 residues. The germline V gene has CDR1 LGHNA and CDR2 YSLEER. V was pared by 0 bases and J by 9 bases, with 18 bases between. The CDR3 nucleotides are TGCGCCAGCAGCCAAGAGGTTCAGACTGGGCGAAGCATTCAGTACTTC. Translation: CASSQEVQTGRSIQYF.

This chain uses TRBV20-1 with TRBJ1-2, with D perhaps matching TRBD1 (5 bases). Trimming shortened V by 4 bases and J by 5 bases, and 20 bases separated the two germline ends. CDR1 is DFQATT, CDR2 SNEGSKA, per germline (reference sequence). The length of the CDR3 is 15 residues. CDR3 in DNA: TGCAGTGCTAAAGACCAGGCTTCGCGGGGGTATGGCTACACCTTC. This translates into CSAKDQASRGYGYTF.

For the CDR3, the DNA is TGTGCCAGCAGTTTGCGAACTGACCCATACCCCTACGAGCAGTACTTC. Amino acids: CASSLRTDPYPYEQYF. V gene TRBV27 combines with J gene TRBJ2-7; D not resolved. Trimming removed 3 bases from V and 2 bases from J, with 17 bases in between. Per germline, CDR1 MNHEY and CDR2 SMNVEV (reference sequence). CDR3 length: 16 amino acids.

With respect to this clonotype: At one of its ends the junction is not consistent with the germline gene, which may arise from a read error. This chain links TRBV18 with TRBJ1-1; D not certain. The length of the CDR3 is 11 residues. The germline gives CDR1 KGHSH, CDR2 LQKENI. The CDR3: CACSENTEAFF. The CDR3 region has the DNA TGTGCCTGCTCGGAGAACACTGAAGCTTTCTTT.

The V call is TRBV27, the J call TRBJ2-4; D call uncertain. CDR1 MNHEY and CDR2 SMNVEV come from the germline V gene (reference sequence). Deletions cut 6 bases from V and 1 base from J, with 19 bases between. The length of the CDR3 is 17 residues. CDR3 coding DNA: TGTGCCAGCAGCCCAGCCCCGGGCGATAGGGCCAAAAACATTCAGTACTTC. Amino acid sequence: CASSPAPGDRAKNIQYF.

The gene calls are TRBV29-1 and TRBJ2-5; the D gene is possibly TRBD1 (5 bases). V lost 0 bases to trimming and J lost 3 bases, with 5 bases between them. There are 12 residues in the CDR3. Per the germline V gene, CDR1 is SQVTM and CDR2 is ANQGSEA. In DNA form, the CDR3 reads TGCAGCGTTGAAGACAGGGAAGAGACCCAGTACTTC. Translation: CSVEDREETQYF.

The V and J genes are TRBV28 and TRBJ2-6, with TRBD2 matching over 14 bases. V lost 0 bases to trimming and J lost 0 bases; unmatched junction nucleotides: 1. The CDR3 spans 19 residues. CDR1 is MDHEN, CDR2 SYDVKM, per germline. As DNA, the CDR3 is TGTGCCAGCAGTTTATGGGGACTAGCGGGGGACTCTGGGGCCAACGTCCTGACTTTC. Translation: CASSLWGLAGDSGANVLTF.

This clonotype was seen a handful of times. The V and J genes are TRBV7-9 and TRBJ1-2; tentatively, D is TRBD1 (5 bases). This CDR3 is built from 14 residues. Germline V CDR1 and CDR2: SEHNR, FQNEAQ (reference sequence). Trimming shortened V by 1 base and J by 6 bases, and 12 bases separated the two germline ends. The chain's CDR3 is CASSLGGGVDGYTF. In DNA form, the CDR3 reads TGTGCCAGCAGCTTAGGAGGAGGGGTTGATGGCTACACCTTC. The full variable domain, with the rest looked up from reference TRBV7-9 and TRBJ1-2, is DTGVSQNPRHKITKRGQNVTFRCDPISEHNRLYWYRQTLGQGPEFLTYFQNEAQLEKSRLLSDRFSAERPKGSFSTLEIQRTEQGDSAMYLCASSLGGGVDGYTFGSGTRLTVV.

The chain combines TRBV5-1 with TRBJ1-2; tentative D call: TRBD1 (5 bases). The CDR3 covers 15 residues. The germline CDR1 and CDR2 sequences are SGHRS and YFSETQ. The V gene lost 0 bases and the J gene lost 0 bases, with 9 bases spanning the gap. This chain's CDR3 is CASSLAPGPNYGYTF. The CDR3 DNA reads as TGCGCCAGCAGCTTGGCGCCGGGGCCTAACTATGGCTACACCTTC.

V is TRBV6-5 and J is TRBJ2-2, with 9 bases fitting TRBD2. The germline V gene has CDR1 MNHEY and CDR2 SVGAGI. The junction had 13 bases not matched to a gene; V was cut back by 0 bases and J by 8 bases. The CDR3 sequence is 18 residues long. The CDR3 loop reads CASSYSKPAGGPGGELFF. For the CDR3, the DNA is TGTGCCAGCAGTTACTCGAAGCCAGCGGGGGGCCCAGGTGGGGAGCTGTTTTTT.

The rearrangement uses TRBV2 and TRBJ2-7; tentative D call: TRBD1 (7 bases). The CDR3 has 14 residues. Germline V CDR1 and CDR2: SNHLY, FYNNEI. The CDR3 reads CATRRDSLSYEQYF. CDR3 bases: TGTGCTACCAGGAGGGACAGCCTCTCCTACGAGCAGTACTTC. The entire variable domain, with the rest obtained from reference TRBV2 and TRBJ2-7, is as follows: EPEVTQTPSHQVTQMGQEVILRCVPISNHLYFYWYRQILGQKVEFLVSFYNNEISEKSEIFDDQFSVERPDGSNFTLKIRSTKLEDSAMYFCATRRDSLSYEQYFGPGTRLTVT.

The rearrangement joins TRBV4-2 to TRBJ2-6; TRBD2 matches at 7 bases. The V gene end was trimmed by 4 bases and the J gene end by 4 bases; junction bases not matched to a gene: 22. The CDR3 has 21 residues. Per germline, CDR1 LGHNA and CDR2 YNFKEQ. The CDR3 DNA follows: TGTGCCAGCAGCCGAAAGCTTGGTGCGTCGTCGACAGCGGGAGGGGCCAACGTCCTGACTTTC. Protein product: CASSRKLGASSTAGGANVLTF.

The chain is built from TRBV7-2 and TRBJ1-6, with 8 nucleotides matching TRBD1. Trimming removed 1 base from V and 1 base from J; junction bases left unmatched: 3. The CDR3 loop spans 17 amino acids. Per the germline V gene, CDR1 is SGHTA and CDR2 is FQGNSA. The CDR3 sequence: CASSLVRGQSYNSPLHF. DNA for the CDR3: TGTGCCAGCAGCTTAGTCAGGGGGCAGTCCTATAATTCACCCCTCCACTTT. Drawing the rest from reference TRBV7-2 and TRBJ1-6, the complete variable domain is GAGVSQSPSNKVTEKGKDVELRCDPISGHTALYWYRQSLGQGLEFLIYFQGNSAPDKSGLPSDRFSAERTGGSVSTLTIQRTQQEDSAVYLCASSLVRGQSYNSPLHFGNGTRLTVT.

The chain uses TRBV6-2 or TRBV6-3 and TRBJ1-2; the D is unclear. CDR3 length: 13 residues. CDR1 and CDR2 from the germline V gene are MNHEY and SVGEGT. The V end lost 5 bases, the J end lost 3 bases, and 10 bases lay between the germline ends. The CDR3 region is CASSDGFDYGYTF. Here the CDR3 DNA reads TGTGCCAGCAGTGACGGTTTCGACTATGGCTACACCTTC.

This clonotype was seen only a few times. The V gene is TRBV4-3, the J gene TRBJ2-5; the D gene is possibly TRBD1 (6 bases). Between the trimmed V and J ends, which lost 1 base and 4 bases, there was a span of 16 bases. The CDR3 spans 16 residues. The germline CDR1 and CDR2 sequences are LGHNA and YSLEER. The CDR3 nucleotides read TGCGCCAGCAGCCAAGGTCTACAGGGAATAGGAGAGACCCAGTACTTC. Its translation: CASSQGLQGIGETQYF.

This clonotype has a handful of counts. The chain recombines TRBV9 with TRBJ2-3; unclear D gene. V lost 0 bases and J 1 base, leaving 6 bases between the germline ends. CDR1 and CDR2 from the germline V gene are SGDLS and YYNGEE. The CDR3 has 14 amino acids. The CDR3 region has the DNA TGTGCCAGCAGCGTAGACGTGGGCACAGATACGCAGTATTTT. This translates into CASSVDVGTDTQYF.

The CDR3 reads CASSVSGEWETQYF. DNA for the CDR3: TGTGCCAGCAGCGTAAGCGGGGAGTGGGAGACCCAGTACTTC. The chain is built from TRBV5-6 and TRBJ2-5; the match to TRBD2 covers 7 bases. J was trimmed by 5 bases and V by 4 bases; bases with no gene match: 8. Germline V gene data show CDR1 as SGHDT and CDR2 as YYEEEE. The CDR3 extends over 14 amino acids.

The chain joins TRBV4-3 to TRBJ2-7; possibly TRBD1 or TRBD2 for D (7 bases each). Germline V gene sequence: CDR1 LGHNA, CDR2 YSLEER. The length of the CDR3 is 14 residues. V was trimmed by 1 base and J by 6 bases, leaving 13 bases between them. CDR3 nucleotide sequence: TGCGCCAGCAGCCAAGCAGGGGGGGTTGCCGAGCAGTACTTC. This translates into CASSQAGGVAEQYF.

The chain recombines TRBV12-3 or TRBV12-4 with TRBJ1-1; D might be TRBD1 (5 bases). This CDR3 comprises 15 residues. V dropped 2 bases and J dropped 1 base, with 11 bases sitting between them. Here the CDR3 DNA reads TGTGCCAGCAGTTTATTGACAGCCCGGAACACTGAAGCTTTCTTT. Protein sequence: CASSLLTARNTEAFF.

The rearrangement joins TRBV5-5 to TRBJ2-1; 7 bases align to TRBD1. The V segment lost 3 bases and the J segment 4 bases; nucleotides outside the gene matches: 13. Germline-derived CDR1 and CDR2 are SGHKS and YYEKEE (reference sequence). CDR3 length: 17 residues. CDR3 residues: CASSWMGRTGRYNEQFF. CDR3 sequence (DNA): TGTGCCAGCAGCTGGATGGGTAGGACAGGACGGTACAATGAGCAGTTCTTC.

This chain uses TRBV7-2 with TRBJ2-1, with D uncertain. The CDR3 spans 15 residues. The V end lost 2 bases, the J end lost 10 bases, and 18 bases lay between the germline ends. Germline loops: CDR1 SGHTA, CDR2 FQGNSA. Here the CDR3 DNA reads TGTGCCAGCAGCTTATACATCTCGGACCATGGGGAGCAGTTCTTC. It encodes CASSLYISDHGEQFF.

V gene TRBV20-1 combines with J gene TRBJ1-1, with 7 bases aligning to TRBD1. Unmatched junction bases numbered 9, after V lost 5 bases and J lost 3 bases. Germline V gene data show CDR1 as DFQATT and CDR2 as SNEGSKA (reference sequence). The CDR3 is 14 residues long. The CDR3, as DNA: TGCAGTGCTCCAAAAGGGACAGATGACACTGAAGCTTTCTTT. As protein: CSAPKGTDDTEAFF.

This clonotype was seen a few times. This sequence joins TRBV20-1 and TRBJ1-5; D is undetermined. This CDR3 is built from 13 residues. V lost 0 bases and J 1 base, leaving 4 bases between the germline ends. Germline values: CDR1 DFQATT, CDR2 SNEGSKA (reference sequence). For the CDR3, the DNA is TGCAGTGCTAGAGATACAAGCAATCAGCCCCAGCATTTT. It is translated as CSARDTSNQPQHF.

The chain has TRBV3-1 and TRBJ1-1, with 9 bases matching TRBD1. The V segment lost 4 bases and the J segment 3 bases; nucleotides outside the gene matches: 9. The CDR3 is 16 residues long. Germline V gives CDR1 LGHDT, CDR2 YNNKEL (reference sequence). The CDR3 DNA follows: TGTGCCAGCAGCCGCCTACAGGGGGCGTCGGACACTGAAGCTTTCTTT. Translating gives CASSRLQGASDTEAFF.

The rearrangement uses TRBV12-3 or TRBV12-4 and TRBJ2-6; weak D call: TRBD2 (6 bases). Trimming stripped 7 bases from V and 0 bases from J, with 16 bases between. This CDR3 is built from 17 residues. CDR3 amino acids: CASTAGGASSGANVLTF. In DNA form, the CDR3 reads TGTGCCAGCACCGCCGGGGGTGCGAGCTCTGGGGCCAACGTCCTGACTTTC.

The V call is TRBV7-2, the J call TRBJ2-1, with TRBD1 identical over 7 bases. The CDR3 is made up of 16 amino acids. The germline V gene has CDR1 SGHTA and CDR2 FQGNSA. The ends lost 4 bases at V and 7 bases at J; junction bases unmatched: 13. CDR3 DNA sequence: TGTGCCAGCAGCTCCTCTAGGGGGCGGTCGCGGAATGAGCAGTTCTTC. The encoded protein is CASSSSRGRSRNEQFF.

This chain links TRBV10-3 with TRBJ2-5, with TRBD2 matching over 10 bases. After removal of 3 bases from V and 5 bases from J, the junction contained 9 bases not matched to a gene. CDR1 and CDR2 (germline): ENHRY, SYGVKD. The CDR3 is made up of 16 amino acids. DNA for the CDR3: TGTGCCATCAGTGACTCGGGACTAGCGATAAGTGAGACCCAGTACTTC. This sequence encodes CAISDSGLAISETQYF.

The chain combines TRBV4-2 with TRBJ2-3; a possible D gene is TRBD1 (7 bases). Germline CDR1 reads LGHNA; CDR2 reads YNFKEQ. There are 15 residues in the CDR3. The germline V and J ends were trimmed by 0 bases and 5 bases, with 12 bases remaining between them. The CDR3 DNA reads TGTGCCAGCAGCCAAGAGGGGCAGGGGGGAGATACGCAGTATTTT. This translates into CASSQEGQGGDTQYF.

This clonotype was observed at least ten times. The chain links TRBV7-9 to TRBJ1-2; D remains unclear. CDR1 and CDR2 from the germline V gene are SEHNR and FQNEAQ (reference sequence). V was clipped by 3 bases and J by 5 bases, with 10 bases between them. CDR3 length: 13 amino acids. CDR3 in DNA: TGTGCCAGCAGCTTGGAGACCGCGTATGGCTACACCTTC. Translation: CASSLETAYGYTF. Based on the CDR3 plus reference TRBV7-9 and TRBJ1-2, the full variable domain is DTGVSQNPRHKITKRGQNVTFRCDPISEHNRLYWYRQTLGQGPEFLTYFQNEAQLEKSRLLSDRFSAERPKGSFSTLEIQRTEQGDSAMYLCASSLETAYGYTFGSGTRLTVV.